These 8 T cell receptor beta chains came from one sample sequenced in a study of T cells in Graves' hyperthyroidism and ophthalmopathy. The investigators amplified TCR beta CDR3 regions from RNA transcripts. A set of HTBI primers served as the primers for a first-round RT-PCR of the TCR CDR3. TCRdb itself ran the multiplex PCR reads through MiXCR, one entry per CDR3 protein. The table records over 150,000 distinct CDR3 sequences, 17% of them present only once. The sequenced sample was blood. The receptor source for this set is a woman between 45 and 65 years old with Graves' hyperthyroidism.

This clonotype appeared many times. The V call is TRBV28, the J call TRBJ1-1; no firm D call. The CDR3 covers 12 residues. V was shortened by 2 bases and J by 1 base, with 2 bases between the two germline ends. From germline, CDR1 is MDHEN and CDR2 SYDVKM. CDR3 coding DNA: TGTGCCAGCAGTTTAAGGAACACTGAAGCTTTCTTT. Translated: CASSLRNTEAFF. The entire variable domain, with the rest obtained from reference TRBV28 and TRBJ1-1, is as follows: DVKVTQSSRYLVKRTGEKVFLECVQDMDHENMFWYRQDPGLGLRLIYFSYDVKMKEKGDIPEGYSVSREKKERFSLILESASTNQTSMYLCASSLRNTEAFFGQGTRLTVV.

This clonotype was counted many times. The gene calls are TRBV27 and TRBJ2-2, with D tentatively TRBD1 or TRBD2 (6 bases each). V lost 6 bases and J lost 4, with 12 bases in between. The CDR3 runs 14 residues. Germline V CDR1 and CDR2: MNHEY, SMNVEV (reference sequence). CDR3 loop: CASSGGASTGELFF. As DNA, the CDR3 is TGTGCCAGCAGCGGGGGCGCGAGCACCGGGGAGCTGTTTTTT.

The chain uses TRBV27 and TRBJ2-7, with TRBD1 identical over 8 bases. From germline, CDR1 is MNHEY and CDR2 SMNVEV (reference sequence). This CDR3 comprises 14 residues. J was trimmed by 0 bases and V by 4 bases; bases with no gene match: 2. Here the CDR3 DNA reads TGTGCCAGCAGTTGGACAGGGACCTCCTACGAGCAGTACTTC. It translates to CASSWTGTSYEQYF.

The chain links TRBV11-2 to TRBJ1-3; D call uncertain. The V end lost 1 base, the J end lost 6 bases, and 4 bases lay between the germline ends. Germline-derived CDR1 and CDR2 are SGHAT and FQNNGV. The CDR3 contains 12 residues. The DNA of the CDR3 is TGTGCCAGCAGCTTAGTGGAAAACACCATATATTTT. It codes for CASSLVENTIYF.

The chain links TRBV25-1 to TRBJ2-2; 7 bases line up with TRBD2. The CDR3 consists of 15 residues. Germline V gene lookup returns CDR1 MGHDK and CDR2 SYGVNS. V was pared by 1 base and J by 6 bases, with 5 bases of the junction left unmatched. DNA of the CDR3: TGTGCCAGCAGTGAATGGGGGGGTAACGCCGGGGAGCTGTTTTTT. As protein: CASSEWGGNAGELFF.

This clonotype was counted many times. The chain combines TRBV29-1 with TRBJ1-1; a weak D match, TRBD1 (5 bases). This CDR3 has 14 amino acids. Germline CDR1 SQVTM, CDR2 ANQGSEA. Trimming took 2 bases from V and 4 from J, leaving 14 bases between them. The DNA for the CDR3 is TGCAGCGTTGAACCCGGGACGTATGTCACTGAAGCTTTCTTT. Protein: CSVEPGTYVTEAFF.

V gene TRBV5-4 combines with J gene TRBJ1-2; D may be TRBD1 (5 bases). Looked up from germline, CDR1 is SGHNT and CDR2 is YYREEE (reference sequence). The germline V and J ends were trimmed by 7 bases and 2 bases, with 15 bases remaining between them. This CDR3 is 14 amino acids long. In nucleotides, the CDR3 is TGTGCCAGCGGAAAGACAGAGAGCAACTATGGCTACACCTTC. As protein: CASGKTESNYGYTF.

This clonotype was picked up many times. V and J are TRBV11-3 and TRBJ2-7, with 9 bases aligning to TRBD1. The junction had 10 bases not matched to a gene; V was cut back by 5 bases and J by 5 bases. The CDR3 runs 15 residues. CDR1 SGHNT and CDR2 YENEEA come from the germline V gene. The CDR3, as DNA: TGTGCCAGCAGCCGCGGGACAGGGTGGAGCAACGAGCAGTACTTC. As protein: CASSRGTGWSNEQYF.